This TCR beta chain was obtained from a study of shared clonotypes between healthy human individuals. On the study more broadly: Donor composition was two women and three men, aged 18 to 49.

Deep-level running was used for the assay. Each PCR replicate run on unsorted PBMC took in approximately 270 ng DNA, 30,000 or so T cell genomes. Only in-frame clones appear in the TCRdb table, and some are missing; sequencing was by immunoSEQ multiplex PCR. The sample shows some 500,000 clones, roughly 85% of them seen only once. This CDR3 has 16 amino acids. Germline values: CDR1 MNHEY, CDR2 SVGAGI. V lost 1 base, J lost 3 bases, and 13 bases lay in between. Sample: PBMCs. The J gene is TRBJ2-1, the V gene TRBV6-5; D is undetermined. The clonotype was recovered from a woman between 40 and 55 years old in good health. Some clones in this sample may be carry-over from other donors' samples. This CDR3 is CASSYYRTRVYNEQFF. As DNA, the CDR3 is TGTGCCAGCAGTTACTACCGGACGAGAGTCTACAATGAGCAGTTCTTC.